Shown below are 27 T cell receptor beta chains from a single sample sequenced in a study of blood T cell repertoires in COVID-19. Clones were read by immunoSEQ multiplex PCR, and TCRdb kept only the in-frame ones, dropping some. The sample yields over 150,000 clones, 70% to 85% seen once. The sequenced sample was peripheral blood. Receptors originate from a woman aged 55-75 years with acute or convalescent COVID-19.

The chain uses TRBV18 and TRBJ1-3; D is undetermined. The CDR3 is made up of 12 amino acids. V lost 3 bases to trimming and J lost 7 bases, with 7 bases between them. Germline lookup yields CDR1 KGHSH and CDR2 LQKENI. DNA for the CDR3: TGTGCCAGCTCACCTGGTGGCAACACCATATATTTT. Residues: CASSPGGNTIYF.

This clone was recorded only once. The J gene is TRBJ2-1, the V gene TRBV28, with 9 nucleotides matching TRBD1. The CDR3 contains 14 residues. Unmatched junction bases numbered 4, after V lost 6 bases and J lost 4 bases. The V gene's germline CDR1 is MDHEN and CDR2 SYDVKM. The CDR3: CASRYRGQYNEQFF. The CDR3 DNA follows: TGTGCCAGCAGGTACAGGGGGCAGTACAATGAGCAGTTCTTC.

The J gene is TRBJ2-2, the V gene TRBV6-5; 9 positions agree with TRBD1. Germline CDR1 MNHEY, CDR2 SVGAGI. V was pared by 10 bases and J by 0 bases, with 6 bases of the junction left unmatched. The CDR3 extends over 15 amino acids. CDR3 coding DNA: TGTGCCACTCAACAGGGGGCGACGAACACCGGGGAGCTGTTTTTT. It is translated as CATQQGATNTGELFF.

V is TRBV7-2 and J is TRBJ1-6; TRBD1 aligns across 11 bases. The J segment lost 10 bases and the V segment lost 8 bases, leaving 7 bases of the junction unmatched. The V gene's germline CDR1 is SGHTA and CDR2 FQGNSA. The length of the CDR3 is 14 residues. DNA of the CDR3: TGTGCCAGCCGGACAGGGGGCTGGCGGTCACCCCTCCACTTT. Protein product: CASRTGGWRSPLHF. Complete variable domain (other parts from reference TRBV7-2 and TRBJ1-6): GAGVSQSPSNKVTEKGKDVELRCDPISGHTALYWYRQSLGQGLEFLIYFQGNSAPDKSGLPSDRFSAERTGGSVSTLTIQRTQQEDSAVYLCASRTGGWRSPLHFGNGTRLTVT.

The V call is TRBV7-9, the J call TRBJ1-2; D unclear. The CDR3 runs to 12 residues. The V gene lost 4 bases and the J gene lost 8 bases, with 11 bases spanning the gap. Germline V CDR1 and CDR2: SEHNR, FQNEAQ (reference sequence). DNA for the CDR3: TGTGCCAGCAGCTGGCAGGCTGAAGGCTACACCTTC. As protein: CASSWQAEGYTF. Using reference TRBV7-9 and TRBJ1-2 for the parts outside the CDR3, the full variable domain is DTGVSQNPRHKITKRGQNVTFRCDPISEHNRLYWYRQTLGQGPEFLTYFQNEAQLEKSRLLSDRFSAERPKGSFSTLEIQRTEQGDSAMYLCASSWQAEGYTFGSGTRLTVV.

The sample holds many counts of this clone. The chain employs TRBV4-1 and TRBJ2-2; 8 bases are a match to TRBD1. Germline V lookup: CDR1 MGHRA, CDR2 YSYEKL. J gave up 5 bases and V 7 bases, and 3 bases lay outside the gene matches. This CDR3 is 13 amino acids long. CDR3 nucleotide sequence: TGCGCCAGCACAGGACAGGGAACCGGGGAGCTGTTTTTT. It codes for CASTGQGTGELFF.

The rearrangement joins TRBV29-1 to TRBJ2-1, with 7 bases lining up with TRBD2. In germline, CDR1 is SQVTM, CDR2 ANQGSEA. V was pared by 7 bases and J by 0 bases, with 9 bases of the junction left unmatched. CDR3 length: 15 amino acids. CDR3 sequence reads: CSASLGGSSYNEQFF. Here the CDR3 DNA reads TGCAGCGCCTCACTGGGGGGGAGCTCCTACAATGAGCAGTTCTTC.

This clone was counted between two and nine times. The genes are TRBV5-8 and TRBJ1-3; maybe TRBD1 (5 bases). The CDR3 covers 13 residues. Deletions cut 4 bases from V and 1 base from J, with 6 bases between. Germline assignment: CDR1 SGHTS and CDR2 YDEGEE. CDR3 residues: CASSRGSGNTIYF. The CDR3 DNA sequence: TGTGCCAGCAGCCGGGGGTCTGGAAACACCATATATTTT.

The chain has TRBV21-1 and TRBJ1-2; whether TRBD1, the table's D call, matches the DNA was not checked. TRBV21-1 corresponds to a pseudogene. The CDR3 runs to 19 residues. The CDR3: CASSRKGRDRGFGRHGYTF. The CDR3 bases are TGTGCCAGCAGCAGAAAGGGCCGGGACAGGGGTTTTGGTCGGCATGGCTACACCTTC.

This clone occurred once. The rearrangement links TRBV14 to TRBJ1-6; TRBD1 agrees at 7 bases. Germline trimming cut 4 bases from V and 4 bases from J; bases unmatched to any gene: 10. This CDR3 contains 17 residues. Germline assignment: CDR1 SGHDN and CDR2 FVKESK. The DNA of the CDR3 is TGTGCCAGCAGCCGTAAGTTAGGGACAGAATATAATTCACCCCTCCACTTT. Protein sequence: CASSRKLGTEYNSPLHF.

The chain carries TRBV5-4 and TRBJ1-2, with no clear D. The CDR3 is made up of 13 amino acids. CDR1 and CDR2 from the germline V gene are SGHNT and YYREEE (reference sequence). V was clipped by 4 bases and J by 8 bases, with 15 bases between them. This CDR3 is CASSPGSGGGYTF. CDR3 DNA: TGTGCCAGCAGCCCCGGGAGCGGCGGGGGCTACACCTTC.

The chain combines TRBV19 with TRBJ2-1; 10 bases agree with TRBD1. This CDR3 has 14 amino acids. CDR1 and CDR2 from the germline V gene are LNHDA and SQIVND (reference sequence). The V segment lost 5 bases and the J segment 7 bases; nucleotides outside the gene matches: 5. CDR3 DNA sequence: TGTGCCAGTAGTCCTCGACAGGGGGCAAATGAGCAGTTCTTC. The encoded protein is CASSPRQGANEQFF. The whole variable domain, remainder taken from reference TRBV19 and TRBJ2-1, is DGGITQSPKYLFRKEGQNVTLSCEQNLNHDAMYWYRQDPGQGLRLIYYSQIVNDFQKGDIAEGYSVSREKKESFPLTVTSAQKNPTAFYLCASSPRQGANEQFFGPGTRLTVL.

This clone came up a few times. Here the CDR3 reads CASSETAHSYNEQFF. CDR3 sequence (DNA): TGTGCCAGCAGCGAGACTGCCCACTCCTACAATGAGCAGTTCTTC. This rearrangement joins TRBV28 to TRBJ2-1, with D uncertain. V lost 6 bases and J lost 0, with 12 bases in between. This CDR3 contains 15 residues. Germline CDR1 and CDR2: MDHEN and SYDVKM.

This clone occurred a few times. This chain connects TRBV4-1 to TRBJ1-5; D remains unclear. Germline V gene data show CDR1 as MGHRA and CDR2 as YSYEKL. Trimming removed 1 base from V and 2 bases from J, with 18 bases in between. There are 18 residues in the CDR3. The CDR3 protein is CASSQGRAVSRGNQPQHF. The CDR3, as DNA: TGCGCCAGCAGCCAAGGGCGTGCGGTTAGTCGGGGCAATCAGCCCCAGCATTTT.

This chain links TRBV11-2 with TRBJ1-5; 11 nucleotides line up with TRBD1. Germline loops: CDR1 SGHAT, CDR2 FQNNGV. The CDR3 is made up of 16 amino acids. Unmatched junction bases numbered 8, after V lost 4 bases and J lost 6 bases. Here the CDR3 reads CASSYGQGALGQPQHF. The CDR3 DNA sequence: TGTGCCAGCAGCTATGGACAGGGGGCACTCGGTCAGCCCCAGCATTTT. Supplemented by reference TRBV11-2 and TRBJ1-5, the full variable domain reads EAGVAQSPRYKIIEKRQSVAFWCNPISGHATLYWYQQILGQGPKLLIQFQNNGVVDDSQLPKDRFSAERLKGVDSTLKIQPAKLEDSAVYLCASSYGQGALGQPQHFGDGTRLSIL.

The genes are TRBV4-2 and TRBJ1-3, with D unresolved. Looked up from germline, CDR1 is LGHNA and CDR2 is YNFKEQ. The CDR3 is 15 residues long. V lost 3 bases, J lost 0 bases, and 9 bases lay in between. CDR3 region: CASSQRAFSGNTIYF. The CDR3 region has the DNA TGTGCCAGCAGCCAGAGGGCCTTCTCTGGAAACACCATATATTTT.

The V and J genes are TRBV10-1 and TRBJ1-1; D not resolved. V was shortened by 5 bases and J by 0 bases, with 10 bases between the two germline ends. CDR1 and CDR2 (germline): WNHNN, SYGVQD (reference sequence). The CDR3 has 14 residues. The CDR3 here is CASSQTTVNTEAFF. The CDR3 region has the DNA TGCGCCAGCAGTCAAACTACGGTGAACACTGAAGCTTTCTTT.

The chain recombines TRBV5-1 with TRBJ1-4; D is unresolved. This CDR3 contains 15 residues. Germline V gives CDR1 SGHRS, CDR2 YFSETQ. The V gene lost 0 bases and the J gene lost 3 bases, with 9 bases spanning the gap. CDR3: CASSLGSAPNEKLFF. The CDR3 nucleotides read TGCGCCAGCAGCTTGGGGTCCGCGCCTAATGAAAAACTGTTTTTT.

This clone appeared once. The CDR3 bases are TGTGCCAGCAGCTCATTTCGACGGCAGCCACCCCGGGGTACGCAGTATTTT. Translated: CASSSFRRQPPRGTQYF. V is TRBV5-8 and J is TRBJ2-3, with a possible D match to TRBD2 (5 bases). Trimming took off 3 bases at V and 8 bases at J, with 25 bases between the two ends. CDR1 is SGHTS, CDR2 YDEGEE, per germline. The CDR3 sequence is 17 residues long.

V usage is TRBV18 and J usage is TRBJ2-5; 7 bases line up with TRBD2. The V gene end was trimmed by 8 bases and the J gene end by 5 bases; junction bases not matched to a gene: 8. Germline lookup yields CDR1 KGHSH and CDR2 LQKENI. CDR3 length: 13 amino acids. Here the CDR3 DNA reads TGTGCCAGCACGAGATCCGGGGGGGAGACCCAGTACTTC. It yields the protein CASTRSGGETQYF.

The chain links TRBV7-9 to TRBJ1-4, with D uncertain. The V end lost 5 bases, the J end lost 4 bases, and 14 bases lay between the germline ends. This CDR3 spans 15 amino acids. Germline V gives CDR1 SEHNR, CDR2 FQNEAQ (reference sequence). Here the CDR3 DNA reads TGTGCCAGCAGCGGCGGACTTACTATTAATGAAAAACTGTTTTTT. Its translation: CASSGGLTINEKLFF.

The chain combines TRBV6-5 with TRBJ1-4; a possible D gene is TRBD1 (6 bases). Germline V gene lookup returns CDR1 MNHEY and CDR2 SVGAGI. V lost 7 bases, J lost 3 bases, and 15 bases lay in between. There are 15 residues in the CDR3. The DNA for the CDR3 is TGTGCCAGCAACGACGGGGGGCCGGCTAATGAAAAACTGTTTTTT. Translating it yields CASNDGGPANEKLFF.

The CDR3, as DNA: TGTGCCAGCAGCCAGGGCCCCCAGCCCCAGCATTTT. Protein sequence: CASSQGPQPQHF. The chain has TRBV7-9 and TRBJ1-5; TRBD1 is a possible D gene (5 bases). Germline CDR1 and CDR2: SEHNR and FQNEAQ (reference sequence). The length of the CDR3 is 12 residues. Trimming left V 5 bases short and J 7 bases short, with 9 bases between.

The chain recombines TRBV12-3 or TRBV12-4 with TRBJ1-2; TRBD1 agrees at 9 bases. Unmatched junction bases numbered 4, after V lost 6 bases and J lost 8 bases. The CDR3 consists of 12 residues. The CDR3 nucleotides are TGTGCCAGCAGCTGGACAGGGGACGGCTACACCTTC. It codes for CASSWTGDGYTF.

This clone was detected a few times. The chain is built from TRBV6-5 and TRBJ1-1, with D maybe TRBD1 (6 bases). The CDR3 spans 16 residues. Trimming pared 0 bases from V and 7 bases from J, leaving 18 bases between. Germline CDR1 reads MNHEY; CDR2 reads SVGAGI. CDR3 region: CASSYSTGMVTGEAFF. DNA for the CDR3: TGTGCCAGCAGTTACTCAACAGGGATGGTAACCGGTGAAGCTTTCTTT.

The CDR3 DNA sequence: TGTGCCAGCAGTCCAGGCGGGGGGCGACGTGGCTACACCTTC. Its protein product is CASSPGGGRRGYTF. The chain links TRBV28 to TRBJ1-2, with D maybe TRBD1 (6 bases). The length of the CDR3 is 14 residues. Trimming shortened V by 5 bases and J by 7 bases, and 17 bases separated the two germline ends. The germline V gene has CDR1 MDHEN and CDR2 SYDVKM.

The CDR3 sequence is CASSWGFTGNEKLFF. The CDR3 nucleotides are TGTGCCAGCAGCTGGGGGTTTACAGGGAATGAAAAACTGTTTTTT. The chain couples TRBV7-9 to TRBJ1-4, with D possibly matching TRBD1 (6 bases). This CDR3 contains 15 residues. Germline assignment: CDR1 SEHNR and CDR2 FQNEAQ (reference sequence). The ends were cut back, 4 bases at V and 5 bases at J, with 14 bases in the middle.